The 2 T cell receptor beta chains in this list originate from one sample, sequenced in a study of early T cells in non-severe SARS-CoV-2 infection. TCRdb reprocessed the 5' RACE reads with MiXCR, giving one entry per CDR3 protein. The table has about 100,000 distinct CDR3 sequences, 13% seen once. Input material: whole blood. The receptors stem from an adult who was a healthcare worker with PCR-confirmed SARS-CoV-2 infection or an uninfected control (not recorded which).

This chain connects TRBV19 to TRBJ1-5; D call uncertain. The CDR3 sequence is 12 residues long. V lost 8 bases and J lost 4, with 9 bases in between. Germline loops: CDR1 LNHDA, CDR2 SQIVND (reference sequence). The CDR3 protein is CASHMANQPQHF. In DNA, the CDR3 is TGTGCCAGTCATATGGCAAATCAGCCCCAGCATTTT.

Only a few counts were recorded for this clonotype. CDR3 sequence reads: CASSLGFSAGLNTEAFF. CDR3 in DNA: TGCGCCAGCAGCTTGGGCTTTTCGGCGGGGTTGAACACTGAAGCTTTCTTT. The V gene is TRBV5-1, the J gene TRBJ1-1, with D hard to call. V dropped 0 bases and J dropped 0 bases, with 15 bases sitting between them. Germline CDR1 and CDR2: SGHRS and YFSETQ. The CDR3 has 17 residues.